The entry below describes one TCR beta chain. Its antigen remains unknown. This entry belongs to a study of CD4 T cells in relation to SARS-CoV-2 and coronaviruses. In the study overall: The HLA restriction of the shared crossreactive spike epitopes was mapped.

Naive and memory CD4+ T cell DNA was deep-sequenced without culture. The repertoire was sequenced with immunoSEQ multiplex PCR; TCRdb's copy has only in-frame clones and lacks some. This table has 68,000 or so clones, 80% to 95% appearing once. Unexposed donor CD4+ T cells date from about 2011-2018, before the COVID-19 pandemic. Study-wide results and limits: The assay detects memory recall responses, not culture-primed primary responses.

Sequencing was carried out using naive CD4+ T cells from PBMCs. The subset denotes: naive CD4+ T cells isolated by negative enrichment. The TCR comes from a human donor in good health.

CDR3 bases: TGTGCCAGCAGAGCGGCCCCAGGGGGCGCATACAATGAGCAGTTCTTC. This encodes CASRAAPGGAYNEQFF. The chain uses TRBV27 and TRBJ2-1, with 8 nucleotides matching TRBD1. With V trimmed by 6 bases and J by 4 bases, 11 bases remained unmatched. The CDR3 runs 16 residues. Germline V gene data show CDR1 as MNHEY and CDR2 as SMNVEV (reference sequence).